The clone carrying this T cell receptor (beta chain) was observed a few times. The antigen is undetermined. This record belongs to a study of cytotoxic CD8 clonotypes in ibrutinib-treated CLL. Broader study findings: Clonality was higher at baseline than in age-matched healthy donors and tracked circulating CD8+ T-cell counts.

The protocol was immunoSEQ multiplex PCR, while the TCRdb copy is restricted to in-frame clones and leaves out a portion. The table lists some 200,000 clones, over 60% of them singletons. This CDR3 is 16 amino acids long. Germline V gene data show CDR1 as SSHAT and CDR2 as FNYEAQ (reference sequence). J lost 3 bases, V lost 0 bases, and 7 bases had no gene match. The V call is TRBV7-7, the J call TRBJ2-5; 7 bases line up with TRBD2. The TCR comes from a human donor with chronic lymphocytic leukemia. The sample consisted of PBMCs, taken after 24 months of ibrutinib treatment. The CDR3 DNA sequence: TGTGCCAGCAGCTTAGCGGGAGGGCTTTCGGAAGAGACCCAGTACTTC. Amino acids: CASSLAGGLSEETQYF.